The 28 T cell receptor beta chains listed next were all sequenced from one sample in a study of cytomegalovirus exposure and HLA in healthy donors. A multiplex PCR was run with 60 Vbeta primers and 13 Jbeta primers. TCRdb's copy holds only in-frame clones and misses some; the assay was immunoSEQ multiplex PCR. Here the sample spans about 190,000 clones, approximately 70% being singletons. The sequencing input was PBMCs. The source is a woman aged 25 to 39 in good health and CMV-seropositive.

This clone has just one count. The rearrangement links TRBV18 to TRBJ1-2; TRBD1 matches 8 bases. The CDR3 is 15 residues long. Unmatched junction bases numbered 3, after V lost 3 bases and J lost 0 bases. Germline CDR1 is KGHSH and CDR2 is LQKENI. CDR3 bases: TGTGCCAGCTCACCCGGACAGGGTTCTAACTATGGCTACACCTTC. Protein sequence: CASSPGQGSNYGYTF.

This clone has just one count. CDR3 nucleotide sequence: TGTGCCAGCAGCGTAGACAGGGCCTCGTACAATGAGCAGTTCTTC. Its protein is CASSVDRASYNEQFF. J is TRBJ2-1 and V is TRBV9; possibly TRBD1 for D (6 bases). This CDR3 region has 15 residues. Germline assignment: CDR1 SGDLS and CDR2 YYNGEE. V dropped 0 bases and J dropped 4 bases, with 11 bases sitting between them.

The genes are TRBV19 and TRBJ1-1; no definite D call. CDR3 length equals 13 residues. The germline V gene encodes CDR1 LNHDA and CDR2 SQIVND (reference sequence). V shed 6 bases and J shed 6 bases, with 14 bases lying between them. CDR3 protein: CASSNLNRAEAFF. In DNA form, the CDR3 reads TGTGCCAGTAGCAACCTCAACCGCGCTGAAGCTTTCTTT.

CDR3 protein: CASSLDQGLDEKLFF. The CDR3 DNA follows: TGTGCCAGCAGCTTAGATCAGGGGTTGGATGAAAAACTGTTTTTT. The chain is built from TRBV7-9 and TRBJ1-4, with a possible D match to TRBD1 (6 bases). This CDR3 region has 15 residues. Germline lookup yields CDR1 SEHNR and CDR2 FQNEAQ (reference sequence). V dropped 1 base and J dropped 6 bases, with 12 bases sitting between them.

The J gene is TRBJ1-2, the V gene TRBV6-4; 8 bases agree with TRBD1. V trimming: 2 bases; J trimming: 4 bases; junction bases outside the gene matches: 3. The CDR3 is made up of 14 amino acids. Germline loops: CDR1 MRHNA, CDR2 SNTAGT. CDR3 loop: CASSDRDRPYGYTF. The CDR3, as DNA: TGTGCCAGCAGTGACAGGGACAGGCCCTATGGCTACACCTTC.

This clone has only one observation. The chain couples TRBV28 to TRBJ1-5; D remains unclear. The CDR3 extends over 16 amino acids. Germline V gene sequence: CDR1 MDHEN, CDR2 SYDVKM. The ends were cut back, 2 bases at V and 0 bases at J, with 11 bases in the middle. CDR3 protein: CASSLNILYSNQPQHF. CDR3 DNA sequence: TGTGCCAGCAGTTTAAACATCTTATATAGCAATCAGCCCCAGCATTTT.

V gene TRBV5-1 combines with J gene TRBJ1-6, with 9 bases matching TRBD1. CDR1 and CDR2 (germline): SGHRS, YFSETQ. With 4 bases clipped from V and 9 bases from J, the junction kept 5 bases outside the gene matches. CDR3 length: 14 amino acids. The CDR3 reads CASSPTGGTSPLHF. The CDR3 bases are TGCGCCAGCAGCCCCACAGGGGGCACTTCACCCCTCCACTTT.

The chain is built from TRBV9 and TRBJ1-2, with TRBD1 matching 11 bases. Germline V gene lookup returns CDR1 SGDLS and CDR2 YYNGEE. V was pared by 2 bases and J by 3 bases, with 0 bases of the junction left unmatched. CDR3 length: 14 amino acids. The CDR3, as DNA: TGTGCCAGCAGCGTGGACAGGGGGCACTATGGCTACACCTTC. The encoded protein is CASSVDRGHYGYTF.

The chain employs TRBV5-1 and TRBJ2-3; D is perhaps TRBD2 (6 bases). In germline, CDR1 is SGHRS, CDR2 YFSETQ. Trimming cost V 2 bases and J 8 bases, with 18 bases left between them. The CDR3 consists of 15 residues. In nucleotides, the CDR3 is TGCGCCAGCAGCTTAGGAGGGGCTGTTTCCAGTACGCAGTATTTT. It is translated as CASSLGGAVSSTQYF.

Only a few counts were recorded for this clone. The chain combines TRBV7-9 with TRBJ2-1; D not certain. V shed 0 bases and J shed 4 bases, with 10 bases lying between them. Per germline, CDR1 SEHNR and CDR2 FQNEAQ (reference sequence). The CDR3 consists of 15 residues. CDR3 DNA sequence: TGTGCCAGCAGCTTAGCGTTACAGAAATACAATGAGCAGTTCTTC. As protein: CASSLALQKYNEQFF. Drawing the rest from reference TRBV7-9 and TRBJ2-1, the complete variable domain is DTGVSQNPRHKITKRGQNVTFRCDPISEHNRLYWYRQTLGQGPEFLTYFQNEAQLEKSRLLSDRFSAERPKGSFSTLEIQRTEQGDSAMYLCASSLALQKYNEQFFGPGTRLTVL.

The chain couples TRBV29-1 to TRBJ2-5; D perhaps matches TRBD2 (7 bases). The DNA end is more similar to TRBJ2-7, so the J call may be wrong. The CDR3 extends over 14 amino acids. Germline CDR1 reads SQVTM; CDR2 reads ANQGSEA. CDR3 sequence: CSARGGASSYEQYF. The CDR3 DNA is TGCAGCGCGAGAGGGGGGGCCAGCTCCTACGAGCAGTACTTC.

The table lists this clone with a count of one. J is TRBJ1-5 and V is TRBV10-3; 9 positions agree with TRBD1. After removal of 8 bases from V and 5 bases from J, the junction contained 13 bases not matched to a gene. The CDR3 spans 16 residues. Looked up from germline, CDR1 is ENHRY and CDR2 is SYGVKD. The CDR3 loop reads CAISPSGQGVHQPQHF. The CDR3, as DNA: TGTGCCATCTCTCCCTCGGGACAGGGAGTTCATCAGCCCCAGCATTTT.

A few counts support this clone. This chain links TRBV27 with TRBJ2-3; 9 positions agree with TRBD2. The CDR3 has 15 residues. CDR1 MNHEY and CDR2 SMNVEV come from the germline V gene (reference sequence). Losses at the gene ends were 5 bases for V and 2 bases for J; bases not matched to a gene: 5. CDR3 in amino acids: CASSIAGAYTDTQYF. The CDR3 coding sequence is TGTGCCAGCAGTATAGCGGGAGCTTACACAGATACGCAGTATTTT.

V is TRBV19 and J is TRBJ2-1; 10 nucleotides line up with TRBD2. The CDR3 totals 15 residues. Unmatched junction bases numbered 9, after V lost 8 bases and J lost 5 bases. CDR1 is LNHDA and CDR2 is SQIVND in the germline V gene (reference sequence). CDR3 nucleotide sequence: TGTGCCAGTGCGGTAGCGGGAGGATCCAACAATGAGCAGTTCTTC. Residues: CASAVAGGSNNEQFF.

The genes are TRBV28 and TRBJ1-3; unclear D gene. Deletions cut 7 bases from V and 3 bases from J, with 19 bases between. Germline CDR1 is MDHEN and CDR2 is SYDVKM. The CDR3 is 16 residues long. CDR3 nucleotide sequence: TGTGCCAGCATGCTATTGGGCAGGTCGAATGGAAACACCATATATTTT. Residues: CASMLLGRSNGNTIYF. The entire variable domain, with the rest obtained from reference TRBV28 and TRBJ1-3, is as follows: DVKVTQSSRYLVKRTGEKVFLECVQDMDHENMFWYRQDPGLGLRLIYFSYDVKMKEKGDIPEGYSVSREKKERFSLILESASTNQTSMYLCASMLLGRSNGNTIYFGEGSWLTVV.

The V gene is TRBV4-1, the J gene TRBJ2-7; the match to TRBD2 covers 12 bases. CDR1 is MGHRA, CDR2 YSYEKL, per germline. V was clipped by 4 bases and J by 11 bases; unmatched bases: 12. The CDR3 runs to 15 residues. Here the CDR3 reads CASSRPTSGRGMEYF. CDR3 nucleotides: TGCGCCAGCAGCCGACCGACTAGCGGGAGAGGAATGGAGTACTTC.

This chain links TRBV6-1 with TRBJ2-7; 9 nucleotides line up with TRBD1. CDR3 length equals 15 residues. Per germline, CDR1 MNHNS and CDR2 SASEGT. V was pared by 5 bases and J by 2 bases, with 7 bases of the junction left unmatched. The CDR3 nucleotides read TGTGCCAGCAGTCACCCGACAGGGGGGACCTACGAGCAGTACTTC. This codes for CASSHPTGGTYEQYF.

The genes are TRBV9 and TRBJ1-3; no clear D gene. The CDR3 is 16 amino acids. V was trimmed by 4 bases and J by 0 bases, leaving 14 bases between them. Germline values: CDR1 SGDLS, CDR2 YYNGEE. The CDR3 loop is CASSPSHASSGNTIYF. In DNA, the CDR3 is TGTGCCAGCAGCCCCTCCCACGCGAGCTCTGGAAACACCATATATTTT.

The J gene is TRBJ2-7, the V gene TRBV5-1; the D is unclear. Germline V gene sequence: CDR1 SGHRS, CDR2 YFSETQ. Trimming cost V 4 bases and J 6 bases, with 17 bases left between them. The CDR3 runs 14 residues. The CDR3 DNA reads TGCGCCAGCAGCGCCTTCGACAAGAGCAGCGAGCAGTACTTC. This sequence encodes CASSAFDKSSEQYF.

The gene calls are TRBV29-1 and TRBJ2-1; possible D gene TRBD2, 5 bases. This CDR3 comprises 13 residues. Germline V lookup: CDR1 SQVTM, CDR2 ANQGSEA. Trimming took off 3 bases at V and 7 bases at J, with 13 bases between the two ends. The CDR3 DNA reads as TGCAGCGTTGATCCCGGACTGAAGAATGAGCAGTTCTTC. It translates to CSVDPGLKNEQFF.

The rearrangement joins TRBV6-5 to TRBJ1-1; 12 bases fit TRBD1. The trim removed 2 bases at V and 11 bases at J, leaving 6 bases unmatched. The CDR3 length is 14 residues. The germline CDR1 and CDR2 sequences are MNHEY and SVGAGI. This chain's CDR3 is CASSYGTGGGGAFF. The CDR3 nucleotides read TGTGCCAGCAGTTACGGGACAGGGGGCGGCGGGGCTTTCTTT.

The sample holds a few counts of this clone. CDR3: CASSPGRAEAFF. In DNA, the CDR3 is TGTGCCAGCAGCCCTGGTAGAGCTGAAGCTTTCTTT. The gene calls are TRBV2 and TRBJ1-1; D call uncertain. Trimming pared 6 bases from V and 6 bases from J, leaving 11 bases between. Germline CDR1 reads SNHLY; CDR2 reads FYNNEI. The CDR3 consists of 12 residues.

This chain connects TRBV28 to TRBJ1-5; 8 positions agree with TRBD1. Trimming removed 6 bases from V and 7 bases from J; junction bases left unmatched: 11. CDR3 length: 15 amino acids. Germline values: CDR1 MDHEN, CDR2 SYDVKM. CDR3 DNA sequence: TGTGCCAGCAGACCCAGGGGGCAGTTACGACAGCCCCAGCATTTT. Amino acid sequence: CASRPRGQLRQPQHF.

This clone has only a few counts. The chain joins TRBV6-5 to TRBJ1-1, with 10 bases lining up with TRBD1. Trimming removed 0 bases from V and 0 bases from J; junction bases left unmatched: 1. The CDR3 spans 16 residues. Germline-derived CDR1 and CDR2 are MNHEY and SVGAGI. CDR3: CASSYSTGGLNTEAFF. The CDR3 DNA sequence: TGTGCCAGCAGTTACTCGACAGGGGGCCTGAACACTGAAGCTTTCTTT.

The chain uses TRBV27 and TRBJ2-1, with 10 bases fitting TRBD2. The junction had 16 bases not matched to a gene; V was cut back by 1 base and J by 10 bases. CDR3 length: 18 residues. Germline CDR1 is MNHEY and CDR2 is SMNVEV (reference sequence). The CDR3 spells CASSLYVASGRPPDEQFF. The CDR3 region has the DNA TGTGCCAGCAGTTTATACGTGGCTAGCGGGAGACCACCAGACGAGCAGTTCTTC.

The chain recombines TRBV5-5 with TRBJ2-7, with D tentatively TRBD2 (6 bases). Trimming shortened V by 4 bases and J by 4 bases, and 15 bases separated the two germline ends. The CDR3 totals 14 residues. Germline loops: CDR1 SGHKS, CDR2 YYEKEE (reference sequence). CDR3 nucleotides: TGTGCCAGCAGCCGCGCGGGGATTACGTACGAGCAGTACTTC. It is translated as CASSRAGITYEQYF.

The chain has TRBV27 and TRBJ2-5; D remains unclear. With the DNA end fitting TRBJ2-7 better, the J assignment may be wrong. The CDR3 contains 14 residues. Germline values: CDR1 MNHEY, CDR2 SMNVEV (reference sequence). The CDR3 region is CASSLSVSSYEQYF. As DNA, the CDR3 is TGTGCCAGCAGTTTATCGGTGTCCTCCTACGAGCAGTACTTC.

This clone has a single count. This sequence joins TRBV5-8 and TRBJ1-2; tentative D call: TRBD1 (5 bases). The CDR3 is made up of 14 amino acids. Trimming left V 6 bases short and J 7 bases short, with 19 bases between. Germline CDR1 reads SGHTS; CDR2 reads YDEGEE. The CDR3 loop reads CASIKTPGKGGYTF. CDR3 nucleotides: TGTGCCAGCATCAAAACTCCAGGGAAAGGTGGCTACACCTTC.